This entry features one T cell receptor beta chain sequence. The data were produced by immunoSEQ multiplex PCR, yet TCRdb's version contains in-frame clones alone and is incomplete. The table includes about 360,000 clones, more than 85% detected once. This CDR3 region has 15 residues. Per the germline V gene, CDR1 is SGHNT and CDR2 is YENEEA. The V and J ends lost 7 bases and 1 base respectively, with 13 bases between them. The sample comes from a study of blood T cell repertoires in COVID-19. The rearrangement uses TRBV11-3 and TRBJ2-2; D is uncertain. Sequenced material: peripheral blood. This TCR was sampled from a human donor in a cohort sampled during active COVID-19. The CDR3 here is CASTPPTGNTGELFF. As DNA, the CDR3 is TGTGCCAGCACACCGCCTACCGGGAACACCGGGGAGCTGTTTTTT.